This T cell receptor beta chain was sequenced during a study of multiple sclerosis patients with progressive multifocal leukoencephalopathy. Points from the study as a whole: Less diverse TRB repertoires were suggested in most PML patients.

CDR1 is MNHNY, CDR2 SVGAGI, per germline (reference sequence). The junction had 5 bases not matched to a gene; V was cut back by 8 bases and J by 7 bases. The CDR3 runs to 13 residues. Some clones are missing from TCRdb's copy, which holds only in-frame ones; the method was immunoSEQ multiplex PCR. The sample includes approximately 27,000 clones, around 85% seen only once; the top ten take roughly an eighth. Remarks on this clone: Its target is unknown.

Stated time point: time of PML onset. Natalizumab-treated patients developed PML between roughly 16 and 60 months into natalizumab therapy. All patients had prior interferon beta, and all PML patients were female. The T3 samples were drawn when PML began. This TCR was recovered from a woman aged 25 to 39 with progressive multifocal leukoencephalopathy. The source material was PBMCs, sampled from a patient treated with natalizumab. The rearrangement joins TRBV6-6 to TRBJ2-2; TRBD1 matches at 9 bases. In DNA, the CDR3 is TGTGCCAGCGCGACAGGGGGTGGCGGGGAGCTGTTTTTT. Protein product: CASATGGGGELFF.